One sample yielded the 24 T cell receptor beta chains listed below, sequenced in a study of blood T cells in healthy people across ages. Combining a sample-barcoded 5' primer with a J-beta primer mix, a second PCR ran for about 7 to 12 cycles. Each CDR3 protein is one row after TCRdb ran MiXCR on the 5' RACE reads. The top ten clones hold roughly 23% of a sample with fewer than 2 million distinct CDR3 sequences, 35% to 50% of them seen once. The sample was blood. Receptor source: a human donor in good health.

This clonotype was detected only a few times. The DNA for the CDR3 is TGTGCCAGCAGCTCCAGGGGGGGGACAGGGGGAGGCTACACCTTC. Translating gives CASSSRGGTGGGYTF. The rearrangement joins TRBV7-2 to TRBJ1-2; TRBD1 aligns across 11 bases. Trimming cost V 4 bases and J 8 bases; bases outside gene matches: 9. Per germline, CDR1 SGHTA and CDR2 FQGNSA. The CDR3 has 15 residues.

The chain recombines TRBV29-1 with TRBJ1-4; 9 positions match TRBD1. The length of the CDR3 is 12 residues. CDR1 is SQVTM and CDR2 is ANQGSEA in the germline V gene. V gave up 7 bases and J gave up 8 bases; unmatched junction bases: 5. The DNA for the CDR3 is TGCAGCGCTTGGACAGGGGAGGAAAAACTGTTTTTT. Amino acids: CSAWTGEEKLFF.

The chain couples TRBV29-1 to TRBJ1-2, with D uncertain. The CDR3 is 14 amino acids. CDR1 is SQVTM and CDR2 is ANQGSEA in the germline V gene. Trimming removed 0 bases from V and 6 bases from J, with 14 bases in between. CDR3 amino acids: CSVEDRRFGDGYTF. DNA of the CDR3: TGCAGCGTTGAAGATCGTAGGTTCGGGGATGGCTACACCTTC.

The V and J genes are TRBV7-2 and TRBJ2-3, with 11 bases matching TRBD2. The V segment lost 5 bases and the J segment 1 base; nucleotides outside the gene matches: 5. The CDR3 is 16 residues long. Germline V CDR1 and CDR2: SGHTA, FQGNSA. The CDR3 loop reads CASSRVLAGGTDTQYF. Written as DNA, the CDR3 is TGTGCCAGCAGCCGAGTACTAGCGGGGGGCACAGATACGCAGTATTTT. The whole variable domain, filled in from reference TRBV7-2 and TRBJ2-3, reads GAGVSQSPSNKVTEKGKDVELRCDPISGHTALYWYRQSLGQGLEFLIYFQGNSAPDKSGLPSDRFSAERTGGSVSTLTIQRTQQEDSAVYLCASSRVLAGGTDTQYFGPGTRLTVL.

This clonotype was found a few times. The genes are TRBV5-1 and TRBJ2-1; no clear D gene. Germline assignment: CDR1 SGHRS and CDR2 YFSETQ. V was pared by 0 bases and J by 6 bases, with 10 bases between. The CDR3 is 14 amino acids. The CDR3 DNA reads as TGCGCCAGCAGCTTGGGCCAGGCCCTCAATGAGCAGTTCTTC. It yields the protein CASSLGQALNEQFF.

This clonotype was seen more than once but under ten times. This CDR3 reads CATSDEPQGYGYTF. The CDR3 region has the DNA TGTGCCACCAGTGATGAACCACAGGGCTATGGCTACACCTTC. This rearrangement joins TRBV24-1 to TRBJ1-2, with D perhaps TRBD1 (6 bases). V dropped 3 bases and J dropped 4 bases, with 11 bases sitting between them. Germline V gene lookup returns CDR1 KGHDR and CDR2 SFDVKD. The CDR3 is 14 residues long.

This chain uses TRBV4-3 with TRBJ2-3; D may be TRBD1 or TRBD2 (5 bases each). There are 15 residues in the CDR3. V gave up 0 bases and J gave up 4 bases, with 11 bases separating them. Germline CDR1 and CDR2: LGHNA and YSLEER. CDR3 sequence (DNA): TGCGCCAGCAGCCAAGAGGGAGCAGGGTCAGATACGCAGTATTTT. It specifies CASSQEGAGSDTQYF.

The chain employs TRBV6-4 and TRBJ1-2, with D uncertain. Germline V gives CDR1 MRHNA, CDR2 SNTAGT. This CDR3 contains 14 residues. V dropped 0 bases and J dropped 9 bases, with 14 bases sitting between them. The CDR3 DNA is TGTGCCAGCAGTGACTCGATCCGAGGGATGCGCTACACCTTC. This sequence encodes CASSDSIRGMRYTF.

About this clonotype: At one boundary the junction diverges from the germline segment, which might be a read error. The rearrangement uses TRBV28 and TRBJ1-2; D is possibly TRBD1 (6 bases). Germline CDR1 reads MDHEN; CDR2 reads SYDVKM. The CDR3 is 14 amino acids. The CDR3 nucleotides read TGTGGCAGCAGGGGCGGGAATCTGGTCTATGGCTACACCTTC. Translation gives CGSRGGNLVYGYTF.

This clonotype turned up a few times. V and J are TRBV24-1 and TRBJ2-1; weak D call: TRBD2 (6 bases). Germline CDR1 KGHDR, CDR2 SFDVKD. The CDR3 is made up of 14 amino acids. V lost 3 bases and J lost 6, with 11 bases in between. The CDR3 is CATSDLTSPNEQFF. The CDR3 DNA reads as TGTGCCACCAGTGATCTAACTAGCCCCAATGAGCAGTTCTTC.

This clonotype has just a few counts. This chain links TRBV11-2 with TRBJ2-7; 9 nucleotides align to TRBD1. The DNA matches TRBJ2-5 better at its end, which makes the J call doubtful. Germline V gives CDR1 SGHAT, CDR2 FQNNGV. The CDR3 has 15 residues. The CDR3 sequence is CASSLRTGESETQYF. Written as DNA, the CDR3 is TGTGCCAGCAGCTTGAGGACAGGGGAGTCGGAGACCCAGTACTTC.

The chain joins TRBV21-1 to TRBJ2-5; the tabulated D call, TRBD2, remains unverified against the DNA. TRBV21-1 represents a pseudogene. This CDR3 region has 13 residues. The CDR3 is CASRNGGRAYQYF. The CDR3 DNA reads TGTGCCAGCAGGAACGGAGGACGGGCCTACCAGTACTTC.

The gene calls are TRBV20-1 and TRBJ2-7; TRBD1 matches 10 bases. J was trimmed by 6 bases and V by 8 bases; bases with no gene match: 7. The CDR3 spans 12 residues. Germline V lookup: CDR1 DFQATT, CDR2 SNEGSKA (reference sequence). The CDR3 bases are TGCAGTTCTCATGACAGGGGGCTCGAGCAGTACTTC. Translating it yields CSSHDRGLEQYF.

The CDR3 sequence: CAWRQVGTGGEQYF. The CDR3 DNA is TGTGCCTGGAGACAGGTGGGGACTGGGGGTGAGCAGTACTTC. The V and J genes are TRBV30 and TRBJ2-5; TRBD2 might be the D (6 bases). CDR1 and CDR2 (germline): GTSNPN, SVGIG (reference sequence). Between the trimmed V and J ends, which lost 3 bases and 11 bases, there was a span of 22 bases. The CDR3 totals 14 residues.

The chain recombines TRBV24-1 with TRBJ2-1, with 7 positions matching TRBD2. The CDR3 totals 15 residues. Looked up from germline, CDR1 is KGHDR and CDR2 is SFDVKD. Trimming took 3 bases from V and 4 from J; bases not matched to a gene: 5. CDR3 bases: TGTGCCACCAGTGATCCGGGACTACCGTACAATGAGCAGTTCTTC. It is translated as CATSDPGLPYNEQFF.

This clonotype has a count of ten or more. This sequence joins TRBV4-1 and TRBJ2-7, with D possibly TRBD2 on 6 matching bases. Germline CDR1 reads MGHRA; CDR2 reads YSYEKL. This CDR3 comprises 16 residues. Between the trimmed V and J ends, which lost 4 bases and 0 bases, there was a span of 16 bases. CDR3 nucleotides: TGCGCCAGCAGCCCGAGACTTAGCGGAAGCTCCTACGAGCAGTACTTC. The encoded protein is CASSPRLSGSSYEQYF.

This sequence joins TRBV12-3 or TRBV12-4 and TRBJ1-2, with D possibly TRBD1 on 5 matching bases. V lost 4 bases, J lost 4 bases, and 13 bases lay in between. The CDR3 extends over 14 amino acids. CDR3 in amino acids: CASSSLGGPYGYTF. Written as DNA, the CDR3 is TGTGCCAGCAGTTCCCTGGGGGGACCCTATGGCTACACCTTC.

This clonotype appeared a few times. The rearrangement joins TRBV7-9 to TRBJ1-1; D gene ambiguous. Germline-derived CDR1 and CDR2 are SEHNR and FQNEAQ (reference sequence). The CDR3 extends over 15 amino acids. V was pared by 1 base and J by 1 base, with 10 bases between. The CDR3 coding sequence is TGTGCCAGCAGCTTAGTGCCAGGAAAGAACACTGAAGCTTTCTTT. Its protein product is CASSLVPGKNTEAFF. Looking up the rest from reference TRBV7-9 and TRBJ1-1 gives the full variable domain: DTGVSQNPRHKITKRGQNVTFRCDPISEHNRLYWYRQTLGQGPEFLTYFQNEAQLEKSRLLSDRFSAERPKGSFSTLEIQRTEQGDSAMYLCASSLVPGKNTEAFFGQGTRLTVV.

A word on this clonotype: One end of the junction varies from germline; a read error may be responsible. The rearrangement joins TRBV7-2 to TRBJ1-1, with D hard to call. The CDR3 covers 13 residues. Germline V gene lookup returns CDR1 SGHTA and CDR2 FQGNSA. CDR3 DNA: TGTGCCAGCAGCTTACTACCGGGTGCTGAGGCTTTCTTT. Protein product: CASSLLPGAEAFF. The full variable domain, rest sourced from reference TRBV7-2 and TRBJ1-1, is GAGVSQSPSNKVTEKGKDVELRCDPISGHTALYWYRQSLGQGLEFLIYFQGNSAPDKSGLPSDRFSAERTGGSVSTLTIQRTQQEDSAVYLCASSLLPGAEAFFGQGTRLTVV.

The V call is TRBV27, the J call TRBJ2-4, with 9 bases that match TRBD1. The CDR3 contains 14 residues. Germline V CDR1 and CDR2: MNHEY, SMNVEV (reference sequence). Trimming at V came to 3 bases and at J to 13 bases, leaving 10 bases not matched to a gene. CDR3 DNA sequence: TGTGCCAGCAGTTTCGGGACAGGGTCTAGTGAGCAGTACTTC. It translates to CASSFGTGSSEQYF.

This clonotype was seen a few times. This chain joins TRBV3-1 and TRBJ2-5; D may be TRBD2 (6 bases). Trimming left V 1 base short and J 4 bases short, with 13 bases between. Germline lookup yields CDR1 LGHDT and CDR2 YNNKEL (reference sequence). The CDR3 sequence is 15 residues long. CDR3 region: CASSQALAEGETQYF. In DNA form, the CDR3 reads TGTGCCAGCAGCCAAGCACTAGCAGAGGGAGAGACCCAGTACTTC.

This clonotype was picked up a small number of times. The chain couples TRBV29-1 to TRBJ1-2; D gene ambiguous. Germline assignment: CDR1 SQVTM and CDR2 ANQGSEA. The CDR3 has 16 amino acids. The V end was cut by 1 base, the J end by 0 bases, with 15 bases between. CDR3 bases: TGCAGCGTTGAAGGTCACACCGAATCGGCTAACTATGGCTACACCTTC. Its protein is CSVEGHTESANYGYTF.

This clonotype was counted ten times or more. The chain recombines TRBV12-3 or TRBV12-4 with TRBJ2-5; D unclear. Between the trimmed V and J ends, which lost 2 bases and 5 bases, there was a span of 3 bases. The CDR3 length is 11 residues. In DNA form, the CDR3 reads TGTGCCAGCAGTTTATATGAGACCCAGTACTTC. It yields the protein CASSLYETQYF.

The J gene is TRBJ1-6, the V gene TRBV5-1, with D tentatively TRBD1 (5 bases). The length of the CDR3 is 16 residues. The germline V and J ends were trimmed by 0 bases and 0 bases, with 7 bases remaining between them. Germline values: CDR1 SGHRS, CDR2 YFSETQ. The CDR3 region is CASSLGQNSYNSPLHF. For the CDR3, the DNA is TGCGCCAGCAGCTTGGGACAGAACTCCTATAATTCACCCCTCCACTTT.